This TCR beta chain was observed in a study of T cell responses to AZD1222 COVID-19 vaccine. Profiled with immunoSEQ multiplex PCR; TCRdb holds only in-frame clones, not every one. The sample carries roughly 140,000 clones, less than 95% recorded once. With 6 bases clipped from V and 0 bases from J, the junction kept 16 bases outside the gene matches. The length of the CDR3 is 19 residues. The germline CDR1 and CDR2 sequences are KGHSH and LQKENI. This clonotype originated in an adult in good health. The specimen comprised peripheral blood, sampled on day 0 of AZD1222 vaccination. V usage is TRBV18 and J usage is TRBJ2-1; 8 bases align to TRBD2. The chain's CDR3 is CASSPLGRGVDPSYNEQFF. CDR3 coding DNA: TGTGCCAGCTCCCCTCTGGGGCGGGGGGTCGACCCCTCCTACAATGAGCAGTTCTTC.